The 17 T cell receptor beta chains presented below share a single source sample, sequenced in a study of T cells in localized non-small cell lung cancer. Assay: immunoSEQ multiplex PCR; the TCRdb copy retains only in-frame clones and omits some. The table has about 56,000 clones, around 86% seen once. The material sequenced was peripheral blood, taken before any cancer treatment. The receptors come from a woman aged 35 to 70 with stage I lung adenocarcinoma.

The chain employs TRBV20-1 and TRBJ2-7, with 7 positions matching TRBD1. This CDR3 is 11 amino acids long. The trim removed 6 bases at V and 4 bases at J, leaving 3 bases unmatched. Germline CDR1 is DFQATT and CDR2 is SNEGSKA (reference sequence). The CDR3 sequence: CSAKGQYEQYF. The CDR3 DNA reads TGCAGTGCGAAGGGACAGTACGAGCAGTACTTC.

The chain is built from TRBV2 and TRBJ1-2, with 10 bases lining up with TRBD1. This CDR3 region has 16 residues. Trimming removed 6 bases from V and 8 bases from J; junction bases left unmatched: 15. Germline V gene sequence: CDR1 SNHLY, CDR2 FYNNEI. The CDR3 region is CASRATGTGVFYGYTF. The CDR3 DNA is TGTGCCAGCAGGGCAACCGGGACAGGGGTTTTCTACGGCTACACCTTC.

CDR3 DNA sequence: TGTGCCATCAGTAAAACAGGACGCGGGGGCAATCAGCCCCAGCATTTT. It encodes CAISKTGRGGNQPQHF. The chain recombines TRBV10-3 with TRBJ1-5; D is perhaps TRBD1 (5 bases). The CDR3 has 16 residues. The germline V gene has CDR1 ENHRY and CDR2 SYGVKD. V lost 5 bases and J lost 2, with 16 bases in between.

For the CDR3, the DNA is TGTGCCAGTAGTCAGGCAGGGGGGGTTAACACTGAAGCTTTCTTT. It yields the protein CASSQAGGVNTEAFF. The chain uses TRBV19 and TRBJ1-1; 7 nucleotides match TRBD1. Germline V CDR1 and CDR2: LNHDA, SQIVND (reference sequence). The J segment lost 2 bases and the V segment lost 5 bases, leaving 8 bases of the junction unmatched. This CDR3 has 15 amino acids.

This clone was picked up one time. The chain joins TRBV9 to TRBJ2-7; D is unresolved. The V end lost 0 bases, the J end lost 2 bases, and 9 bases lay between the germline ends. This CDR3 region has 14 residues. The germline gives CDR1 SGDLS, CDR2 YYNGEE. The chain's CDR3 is CASSVDPDPYEQYF. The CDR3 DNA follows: TGTGCCAGCAGCGTAGACCCGGACCCCTACGAGCAGTACTTC.

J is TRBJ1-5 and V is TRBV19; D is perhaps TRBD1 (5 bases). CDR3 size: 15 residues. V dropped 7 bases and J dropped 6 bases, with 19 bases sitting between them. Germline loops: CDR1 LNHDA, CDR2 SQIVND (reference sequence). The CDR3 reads CASTNGGMGGQPQHF. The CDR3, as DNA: TGTGCCAGTACCAATGGGGGGATGGGTGGTCAGCCCCAGCATTTT.

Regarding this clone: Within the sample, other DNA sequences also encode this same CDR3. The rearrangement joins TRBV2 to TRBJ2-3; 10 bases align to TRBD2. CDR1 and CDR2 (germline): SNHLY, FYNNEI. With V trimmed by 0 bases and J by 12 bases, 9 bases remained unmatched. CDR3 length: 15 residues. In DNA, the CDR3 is TGTGCCAGCAGTGAAGCAGTAGCGGGGGGACACGGACAGTATTTT. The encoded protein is CASSEAVAGGHGQYF.

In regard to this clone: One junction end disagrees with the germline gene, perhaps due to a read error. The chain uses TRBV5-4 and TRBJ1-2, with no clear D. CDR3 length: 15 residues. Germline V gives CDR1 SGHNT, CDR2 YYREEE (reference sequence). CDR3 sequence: CASSQAAGENYGYTF. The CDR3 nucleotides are TGCGCCAGCAGCCAGGCCGCCGGGGAGAACTATGGCTACACCTTC.

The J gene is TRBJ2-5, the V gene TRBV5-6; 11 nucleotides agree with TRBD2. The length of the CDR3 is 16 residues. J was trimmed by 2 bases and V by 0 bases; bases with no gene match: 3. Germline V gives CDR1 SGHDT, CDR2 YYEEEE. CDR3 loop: CASSLDLAGGQETQYF. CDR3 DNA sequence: TGTGCCAGCAGCTTGGATTTAGCGGGGGGGCAAGAGACCCAGTACTTC.

In DNA form, the CDR3 reads TGCGCCAGCAGCTATAACAGGGGAGCCCAAGAGACCCAGTACTTC. Protein sequence: CASSYNRGAQETQYF. The chain uses TRBV5-1 and TRBJ2-5; 7 bases fit TRBD1. CDR3 length: 15 amino acids. Germline CDR1 reads SGHRS; CDR2 reads YFSETQ. V dropped 3 bases and J dropped 1; count of bases not matched to a gene: 6. Looking up the rest from reference TRBV5-1 and TRBJ2-5 gives the full variable domain: KAGVTQTPRYLIKTRGQQVTLSCSPISGHRSVSWYQQTPGQGLQFLFEYFSETQRNKGNFPGRFSGRQFSNSRSEMNVSTLELGDSALYLCASSYNRGAQETQYFGPGTRLLVL.

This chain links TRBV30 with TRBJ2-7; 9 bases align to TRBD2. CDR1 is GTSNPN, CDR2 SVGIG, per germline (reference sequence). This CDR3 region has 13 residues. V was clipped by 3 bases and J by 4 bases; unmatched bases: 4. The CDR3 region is CAWRKSGGYEQYF. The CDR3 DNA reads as TGTGCCTGGAGGAAGAGCGGGGGGTACGAGCAGTACTTC.

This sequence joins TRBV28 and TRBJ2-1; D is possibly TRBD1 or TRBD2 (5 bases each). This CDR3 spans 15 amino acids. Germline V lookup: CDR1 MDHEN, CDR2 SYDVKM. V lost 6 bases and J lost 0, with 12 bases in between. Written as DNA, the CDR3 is TGTGCCAGCAGATTTCCGGGACCCTCCTACAATGAGCAGTTCTTC. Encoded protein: CASRFPGPSYNEQFF.

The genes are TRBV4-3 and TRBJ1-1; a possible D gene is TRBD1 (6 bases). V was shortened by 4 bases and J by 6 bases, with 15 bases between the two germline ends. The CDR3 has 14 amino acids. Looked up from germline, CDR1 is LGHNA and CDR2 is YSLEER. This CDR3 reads CASSRQDSRSEAFF. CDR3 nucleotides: TGCGCCAGCAGCCGCCAGGACAGCCGATCTGAAGCTTTCTTT.

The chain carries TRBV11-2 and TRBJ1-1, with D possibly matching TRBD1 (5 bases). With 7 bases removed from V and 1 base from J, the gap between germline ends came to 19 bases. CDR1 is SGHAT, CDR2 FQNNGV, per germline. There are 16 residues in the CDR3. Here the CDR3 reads CASTLRGTESNTEAFF. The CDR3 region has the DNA TGTGCCAGCACCCTGAGGGGTACAGAGTCGAACACTGAAGCTTTCTTT.

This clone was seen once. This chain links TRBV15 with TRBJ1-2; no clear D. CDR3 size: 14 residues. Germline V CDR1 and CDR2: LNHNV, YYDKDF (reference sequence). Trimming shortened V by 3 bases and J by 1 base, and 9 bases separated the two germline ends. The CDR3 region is CATSRGSFNYGYTF. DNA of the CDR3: TGTGCCACCAGCAGGGGCAGCTTTAACTATGGCTACACCTTC.

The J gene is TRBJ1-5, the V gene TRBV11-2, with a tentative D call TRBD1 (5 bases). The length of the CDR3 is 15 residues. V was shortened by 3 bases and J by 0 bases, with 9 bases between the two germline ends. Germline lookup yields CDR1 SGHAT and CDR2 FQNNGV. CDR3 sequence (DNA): TGTGCCAGCAGCTTGGGGGAGTATAGCAATCAGCCCCAGCATTTT. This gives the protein CASSLGEYSNQPQHF.

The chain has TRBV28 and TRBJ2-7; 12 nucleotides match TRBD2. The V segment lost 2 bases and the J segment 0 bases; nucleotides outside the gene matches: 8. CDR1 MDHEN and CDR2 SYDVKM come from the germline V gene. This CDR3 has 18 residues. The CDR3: CASSLGTSGLAGSYEQYF. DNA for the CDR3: TGTGCCAGCAGTTTAGGGACCTCGGGACTAGCGGGCTCCTACGAGCAGTACTTC.